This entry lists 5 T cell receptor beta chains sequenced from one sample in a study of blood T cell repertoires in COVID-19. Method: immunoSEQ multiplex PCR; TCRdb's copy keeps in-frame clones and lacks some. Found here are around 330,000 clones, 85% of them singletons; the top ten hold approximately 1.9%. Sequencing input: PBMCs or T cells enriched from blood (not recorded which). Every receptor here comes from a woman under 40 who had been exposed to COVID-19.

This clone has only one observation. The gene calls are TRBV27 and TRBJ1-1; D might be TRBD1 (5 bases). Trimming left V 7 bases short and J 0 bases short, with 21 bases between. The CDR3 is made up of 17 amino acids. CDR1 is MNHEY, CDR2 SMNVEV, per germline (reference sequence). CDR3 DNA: TGTGCCAGCATCCCCTGGGGGGGTCCGCACCTGAACACTGAAGCTTTCTTT. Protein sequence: CASIPWGGPHLNTEAFF.

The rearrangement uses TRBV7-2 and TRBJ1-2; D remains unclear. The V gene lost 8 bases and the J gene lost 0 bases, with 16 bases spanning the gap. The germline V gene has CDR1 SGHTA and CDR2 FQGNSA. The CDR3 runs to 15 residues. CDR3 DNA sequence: TGTGCCAGCCCGGGATTGCCCCTGGCTAACTATGGCTACACCTTC. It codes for CASPGLPLANYGYTF.

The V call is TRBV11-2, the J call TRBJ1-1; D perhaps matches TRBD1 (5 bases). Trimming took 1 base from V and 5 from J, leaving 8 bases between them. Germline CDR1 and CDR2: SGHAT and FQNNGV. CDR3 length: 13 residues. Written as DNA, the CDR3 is TGTGCCAGCAGCTTAGGACAGAGGACTGAAGCTTTCTTT. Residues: CASSLGQRTEAFF.

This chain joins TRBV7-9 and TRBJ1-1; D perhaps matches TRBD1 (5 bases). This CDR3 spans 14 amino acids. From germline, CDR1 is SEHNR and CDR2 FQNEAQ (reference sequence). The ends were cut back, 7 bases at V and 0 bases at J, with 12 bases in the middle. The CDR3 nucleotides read TGTGCCAGCAAGCAGGGCGTTATGAACACTGAAGCTTTCTTT. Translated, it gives CASKQGVMNTEAFF.

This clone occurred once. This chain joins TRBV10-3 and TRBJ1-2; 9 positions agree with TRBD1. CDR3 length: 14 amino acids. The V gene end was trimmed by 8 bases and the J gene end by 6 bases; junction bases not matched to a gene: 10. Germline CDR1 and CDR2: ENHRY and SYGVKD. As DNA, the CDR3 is TGTGCCATCGGCTCGGTCAACAGGGGGCATGGCTACACCTTC. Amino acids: CAIGSVNRGHGYTF.